This T cell receptor beta chain stems from a study of identical twins' blood T cells. Findings of the study overall: Shared CDR3 clonotype counts between two donors mainly tracked the product of their cloneset sizes, twins included. V gene usage reportedly matched far better within twin pairs than unrelated donors.

The CDR3 extends over 14 amino acids. The germline CDR1 and CDR2 sequences are GTSNPN and SVGIG (reference sequence). The junction had 5 bases not matched to a gene; V was cut back by 2 bases and J by 5 bases. A note on this clonotype: Its antigen is unidentified.

The three twin pairs were reared together, likely meeting the same infections. Libraries were made from RNA as TCR cDNA, using a modified protocol. TCRdb passed the 5' RACE reads through MiXCR, listing each CDR3 protein once. The sample holds 400,000 or so distinct CDR3 sequences, about 28% seen once. The receptor was derived from a woman aged 18-50 years in good health. Material for sequencing was PBMCs. The V and J genes are TRBV30 and TRBJ2-5; 10 bases line up with TRBD1. CDR3 nucleotide sequence: TGTGCCTGGAGTACGGACAGGGGGACTGAGACCCAGTACTTC. Its translation: CAWSTDRGTETQYF.